One and the same sample provided the 20 T cell receptor beta chains below, sequenced in a study of blood T cell repertoires in COVID-19. The protocol was immunoSEQ multiplex PCR, while the TCRdb copy is restricted to in-frame clones and leaves out a portion. Here the sample spans fewer than 350,000 clones, about nine tenths being singletons. The sample comprised peripheral blood. The source of these receptors is a woman under 40 with COVID-19, enrolled during active disease.

The chain is built from TRBV11-1 and TRBJ2-3; possibly TRBD2 for D (5 bases). Trimming stripped 3 bases from V and 5 bases from J, with 12 bases between. CDR1 and CDR2 from the germline V gene are SGHAT and FQDESV (reference sequence). This CDR3 has 14 residues. The CDR3 DNA is TGTGCCAGCAGCTTTCCCGGTCGGGGAGATACGCAGTATTTT. Amino acid sequence: CASSFPGRGDTQYF.

This clone was observed once. The chain is built from TRBV10-2 and TRBJ1-5; D is possibly TRBD1 (5 bases). Germline values: CDR1 WSHSY, CDR2 SAAADI. CDR3 length: 14 residues. Trimming removed 3 bases from V and 6 bases from J, with 12 bases in between. CDR3 residues: CASSDRDQVQPQHF. CDR3 coding DNA: TGCGCCAGCAGTGACAGGGATCAGGTTCAGCCCCAGCATTTT.

The rearrangement links TRBV7-9 to TRBJ1-6; D not certain. Germline V lookup: CDR1 SEHNR, CDR2 FQNEAQ (reference sequence). The ends were cut back, 8 bases at V and 7 bases at J, with 15 bases in the middle. The CDR3 loop spans 14 amino acids. CDR3 DNA sequence: TGTGCCAGCGCGGGTATCCCGGGCAATTCACCCCTCCACTTT. It codes for CASAGIPGNSPLHF.

V gene TRBV30 combines with J gene TRBJ1-6, with 10 bases that match TRBD1. This CDR3 is built from 15 residues. V shed 5 bases, J shed 7 bases, and the junction held 8 bases outside the gene matches. Germline CDR1 reads GTSNPN; CDR2 reads SVGIG (reference sequence). The DNA of the CDR3 is TGTGCCTGGGCGGGACGACAGGGGGCAAATTCACCCCTCCACTTT. Protein sequence: CAWAGRQGANSPLHF.

J is TRBJ2-7 and V is TRBV4-1; D possibly corresponds to TRBD2 (6 bases). The germline gives CDR1 MGHRA, CDR2 YSYEKL. CDR3 size: 18 residues. With 1 base removed from V and 2 bases from J, the gap between germline ends came to 21 bases. The CDR3 loop is CASSQGIGGVGAAYEQYF. The CDR3 DNA sequence: TGCGCCAGCAGCCAAGGTATCGGCGGGGTTGGCGCGGCCTACGAGCAGTACTTC.

The chain couples TRBV19 to TRBJ1-1, with D possibly being TRBD1 (5 bases). The V and J ends lost 6 bases and 0 bases respectively, with 14 bases between them. The CDR3 sequence is 15 residues long. Germline V gives CDR1 LNHDA, CDR2 SQIVND (reference sequence). The CDR3 spells CASSLTAPLNTEAFF. The CDR3 region has the DNA TGTGCCAGTAGCTTGACAGCTCCCTTGAACACTGAAGCTTTCTTT.

This rearrangement joins TRBV19 to TRBJ2-1, with 11 bases aligning to TRBD2. Trimming took 5 bases from V and 5 from J; bases not matched to a gene: 5. Germline CDR1 and CDR2: LNHDA and SQIVND (reference sequence). The CDR3 contains 15 residues. This chain's CDR3 is CASSLTSGANNEQFF. CDR3 DNA sequence: TGTGCCAGTAGTCTGACTAGCGGGGCCAACAATGAGCAGTTCTTC.

The rearrangement joins TRBV7-9 to TRBJ2-5; 12 nucleotides line up with TRBD2. The CDR3 covers 16 residues. After removal of 0 bases from V and 5 bases from J, the junction contained 4 bases not matched to a gene. Germline V gene lookup returns CDR1 SEHNR and CDR2 FQNEAQ (reference sequence). CDR3 amino acids: CASSLALAGGSETQYF. The DNA for the CDR3 is TGTGCCAGCAGCTTAGCACTAGCGGGGGGTTCGGAGACCCAGTACTTC.

The table lists this clone with a few counts. This chain connects TRBV10-3 to TRBJ1-5; 8 bases align to TRBD1. V lost 2 bases to trimming and J lost 3 bases; unmatched junction nucleotides: 9. The CDR3 is made up of 17 amino acids. The V gene's germline CDR1 is ENHRY and CDR2 SYGVKD. The CDR3 region has the DNA TGTGCCATCAGTGAGGACAGGGGAAGCCTTCTCAATCAGCCCCAGCATTTT. Translating it yields CAISEDRGSLLNQPQHF.

The chain uses TRBV5-6 and TRBJ1-5; 10 bases fit TRBD1. The CDR3 runs 15 residues. With 2 bases clipped from V and 4 bases from J, the junction kept 3 bases outside the gene matches. Germline CDR1 SGHDT, CDR2 YYEEEE. The CDR3, as DNA: TGTGCCAGCAGCTTTAAGGACAGGGGGAATCAGCCCCAGCATTTT. This sequence encodes CASSFKDRGNQPQHF.

The chain carries TRBV3-1 (or the pseudogene TRBV3-2) and TRBJ1-1; no clear D. V was cut by 4 bases and J by 4 bases, with 10 bases left in between. The CDR3 length is 13 residues. Germline V gene sequence: CDR1 LGHDT, CDR2 YNNKEL (reference sequence). This chain's CDR3 is CASSREGGTEAFF. DNA of the CDR3: TGTGCCAGCAGCCGGGAGGGAGGCACTGAAGCTTTCTTT.

The chain has TRBV5-1 and TRBJ2-3, with D possibly TRBD1 on 6 matching bases. Germline CDR1 is SGHRS and CDR2 is YFSETQ. This CDR3 comprises 14 residues. Between the trimmed V and J ends, which lost 1 base and 5 bases, there was a span of 11 bases. CDR3 sequence: CASSLWGPGDTQYF. CDR3 DNA: TGCGCCAGCAGCTTGTGGGGGCCAGGAGATACGCAGTATTTT.

The chain links TRBV5-5 to TRBJ2-7; D may be TRBD1 (6 bases). With 6 bases removed from V and 2 bases from J, the gap between germline ends came to 12 bases. The CDR3 contains 13 residues. Germline CDR1 SGHKS, CDR2 YYEKEE (reference sequence). Here the CDR3 DNA reads TGTGCCAGCACCTTTGCAGGGGCCTACGAGCAGTACTTC. Protein sequence: CASTFAGAYEQYF.

The chain couples TRBV29-1 to TRBJ2-7, with 7 bases aligning to TRBD1. The CDR3 consists of 12 residues. CDR1 and CDR2 from the germline V gene are SQVTM and ANQGSEA. With 4 bases clipped from V and 2 bases from J, the junction kept 2 bases outside the gene matches. The DNA for the CDR3 is TGCAGCGTTGTGACAGGGCCCTACGAGCAGTACTTC. As protein: CSVVTGPYEQYF.

The chain carries TRBV6-5 and TRBJ1-1, with D possibly TRBD1 on 6 matching bases. This CDR3 region has 13 residues. Trimming pared 6 bases from V and 5 bases from J, leaving 13 bases between. In germline, CDR1 is MNHEY, CDR2 SVGAGI. The CDR3 sequence: CASRGTRGTEAFF. The CDR3 DNA reads as TGTGCCAGCAGAGGGACCAGGGGAACTGAAGCTTTCTTT.

There are a few counts of this clone. The chain has TRBV5-4 and TRBJ2-7; 7 nucleotides agree with TRBD1. CDR3 size: 15 residues. Trimming removed 5 bases from V and 0 bases from J; junction bases left unmatched: 8. Per the germline V gene, CDR1 is SGHNT and CDR2 is YYREEE (reference sequence). The CDR3: CASRPAGTASYEQYF. In DNA, the CDR3 is TGTGCCAGCAGACCCGCCGGGACAGCCTCCTACGAGCAGTACTTC.

The chain recombines TRBV28 with TRBJ1-3; 7 nucleotides agree with TRBD1. Germline CDR1 and CDR2: MDHEN and SYDVKM. The junction had 4 bases not matched to a gene; V was cut back by 5 bases and J by 0 bases. This CDR3 spans 15 amino acids. In DNA, the CDR3 is TGTGCCAGCAGTGACAGGGCCGTCTCTGGAAACACCATATATTTT. Translating it yields CASSDRAVSGNTIYF.

This clone was found once. The chain has TRBV21-1 and TRBJ1-2; the table's D call of TRBD1 was not tested on the DNA. TRBV21-1 is noted as a pseudogene. The CDR3 runs to 20 residues. The CDR3 DNA follows: TGTGCCAGCAGCAAAGCGCGATGTGGAGACAGAATGATCCCTAACTATGGCTACACCTTC. Encoded protein: CASSKARCGDRMIPNYGYTF.

The chain carries TRBV6-1 and TRBJ2-7, with a tentative D call TRBD2 (6 bases). The CDR3 has 17 residues. The germline CDR1 and CDR2 sequences are MNHNS and SASEGT. The V end was cut by 2 bases, the J end by 5 bases, with 22 bases between. Written as DNA, the CDR3 is TGTGCCAGCAGTGAATTCTTACCGGGACTTGCAATCCACGAGCAGTACTTC. As protein: CASSEFLPGLAIHEQYF.

The CDR3 DNA follows: TGTGCCAGTACTCCGGGGGGATCCATATATTTT. It yields the protein CASTPGGSIYF. This chain links TRBV19 with TRBJ1-3, with D maybe TRBD1 (5 bases). V was cut by 7 bases and J by 11 bases, with 12 bases left in between. Germline lookup yields CDR1 LNHDA and CDR2 SQIVND (reference sequence). The CDR3 has 11 residues.